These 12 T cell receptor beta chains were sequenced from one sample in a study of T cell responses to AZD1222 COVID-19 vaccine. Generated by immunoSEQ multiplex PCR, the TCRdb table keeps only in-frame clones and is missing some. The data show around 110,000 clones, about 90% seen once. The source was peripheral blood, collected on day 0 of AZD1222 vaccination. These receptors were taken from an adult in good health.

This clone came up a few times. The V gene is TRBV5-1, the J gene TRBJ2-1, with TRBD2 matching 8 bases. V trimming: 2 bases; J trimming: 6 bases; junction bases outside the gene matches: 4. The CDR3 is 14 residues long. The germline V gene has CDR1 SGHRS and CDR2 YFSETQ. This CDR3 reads CASSLGTRANEQFF. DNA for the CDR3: TGCGCCAGCAGCTTAGGGACTAGAGCCAATGAGCAGTTCTTC.

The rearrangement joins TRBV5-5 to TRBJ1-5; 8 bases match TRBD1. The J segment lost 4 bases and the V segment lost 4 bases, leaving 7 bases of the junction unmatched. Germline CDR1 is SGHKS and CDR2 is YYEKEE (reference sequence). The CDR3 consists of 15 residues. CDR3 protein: CASSTTGDGNQPQHF. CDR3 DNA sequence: TGTGCCAGCAGCACGACAGGGGATGGAAATCAGCCCCAGCATTTT.

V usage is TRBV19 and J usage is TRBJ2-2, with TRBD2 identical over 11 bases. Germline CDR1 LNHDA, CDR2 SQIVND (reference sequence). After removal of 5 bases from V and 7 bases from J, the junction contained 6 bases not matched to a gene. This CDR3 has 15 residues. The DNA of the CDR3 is TGTGCCAGTAGTGGGACTAGCGGAGGTCTCGGGGAGCTGTTTTTT. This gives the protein CASSGTSGGLGELFF.

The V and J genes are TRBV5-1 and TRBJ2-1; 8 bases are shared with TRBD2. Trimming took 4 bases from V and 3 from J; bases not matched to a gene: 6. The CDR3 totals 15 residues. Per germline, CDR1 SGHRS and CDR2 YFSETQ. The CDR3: CASSKAGANYNEQFF. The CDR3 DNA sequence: TGCGCCAGCAGCAAAGCGGGGGCTAACTACAATGAGCAGTTCTTC.

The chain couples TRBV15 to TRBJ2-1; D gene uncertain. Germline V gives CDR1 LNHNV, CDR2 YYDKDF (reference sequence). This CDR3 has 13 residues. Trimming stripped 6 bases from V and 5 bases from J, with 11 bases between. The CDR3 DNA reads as TGTGCCACCAGGGTTGACCCAAACAATGAGCAGTTCTTC. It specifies CATRVDPNNEQFF.

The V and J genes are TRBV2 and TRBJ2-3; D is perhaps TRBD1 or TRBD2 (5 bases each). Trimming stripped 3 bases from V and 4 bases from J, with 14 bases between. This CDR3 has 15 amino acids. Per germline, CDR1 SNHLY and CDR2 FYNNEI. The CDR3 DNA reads TGTGCCAGCAGTGACCAGGGCCCGGGGTCAGATACGCAGTATTTT. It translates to CASSDQGPGSDTQYF.

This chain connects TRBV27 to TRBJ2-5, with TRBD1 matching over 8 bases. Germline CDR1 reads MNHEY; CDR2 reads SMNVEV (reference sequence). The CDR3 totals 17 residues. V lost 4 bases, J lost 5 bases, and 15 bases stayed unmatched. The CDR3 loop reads CASSSLKTYRGMETQYF. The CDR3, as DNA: TGTGCCAGCAGTTCGCTAAAAACATACAGGGGGATGGAGACCCAGTACTTC.

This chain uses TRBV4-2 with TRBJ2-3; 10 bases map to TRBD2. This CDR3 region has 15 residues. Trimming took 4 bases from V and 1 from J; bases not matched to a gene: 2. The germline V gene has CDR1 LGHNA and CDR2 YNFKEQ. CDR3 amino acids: CASSPGTSGTDTQYF. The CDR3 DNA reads TGTGCCAGCAGCCCTGGGACTAGCGGCACAGATACGCAGTATTTT.

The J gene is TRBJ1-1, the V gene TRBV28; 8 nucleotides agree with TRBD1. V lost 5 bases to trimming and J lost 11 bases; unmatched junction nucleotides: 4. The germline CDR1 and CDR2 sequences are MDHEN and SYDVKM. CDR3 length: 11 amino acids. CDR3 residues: CASSIRGLAFF. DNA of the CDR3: TGTGCCAGCAGTATCAGGGGGCTGGCTTTCTTT.

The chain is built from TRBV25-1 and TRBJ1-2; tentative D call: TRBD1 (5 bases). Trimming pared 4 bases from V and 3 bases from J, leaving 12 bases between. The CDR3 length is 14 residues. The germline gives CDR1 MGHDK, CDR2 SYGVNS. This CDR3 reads CASSVQGADYGYTF. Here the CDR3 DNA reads TGTGCCAGCAGTGTGCAGGGTGCGGACTATGGCTACACCTTC.

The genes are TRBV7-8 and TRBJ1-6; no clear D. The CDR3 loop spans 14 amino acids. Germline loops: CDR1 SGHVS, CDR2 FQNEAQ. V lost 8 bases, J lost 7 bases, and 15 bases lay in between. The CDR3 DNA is TGTGCCAGCCGACTCAGGCTAGGCAATTCACCCCTCCACTTT. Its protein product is CASRLRLGNSPLHF.

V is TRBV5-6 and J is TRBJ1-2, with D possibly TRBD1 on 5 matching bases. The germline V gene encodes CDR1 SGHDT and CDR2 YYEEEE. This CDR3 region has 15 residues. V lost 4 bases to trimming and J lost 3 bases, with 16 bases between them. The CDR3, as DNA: TGTGCCAGCAGCGGCAGGGATATTCGCGACTATGGCTACACCTTC. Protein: CASSGRDIRDYGYTF.